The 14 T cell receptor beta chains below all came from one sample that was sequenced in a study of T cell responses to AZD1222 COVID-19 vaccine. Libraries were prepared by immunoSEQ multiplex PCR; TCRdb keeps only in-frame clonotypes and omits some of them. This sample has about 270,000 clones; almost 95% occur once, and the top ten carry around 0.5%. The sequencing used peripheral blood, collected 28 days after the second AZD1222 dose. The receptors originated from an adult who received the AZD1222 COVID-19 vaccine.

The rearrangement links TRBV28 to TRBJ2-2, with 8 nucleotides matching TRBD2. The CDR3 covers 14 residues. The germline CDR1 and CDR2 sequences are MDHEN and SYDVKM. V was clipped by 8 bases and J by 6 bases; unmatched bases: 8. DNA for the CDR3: TGTGCCAGCCTAACAGCGGGAGCGGCCGGGGAGCTGTTTTTT. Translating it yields CASLTAGAAGELFF.

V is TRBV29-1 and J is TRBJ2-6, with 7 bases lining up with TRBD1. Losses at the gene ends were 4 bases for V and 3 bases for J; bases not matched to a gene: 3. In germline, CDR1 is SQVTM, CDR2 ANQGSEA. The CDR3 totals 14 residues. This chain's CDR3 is CSVVTGSGANVLTF. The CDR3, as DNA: TGCAGCGTTGTGACAGGGAGTGGGGCCAACGTCCTGACTTTC. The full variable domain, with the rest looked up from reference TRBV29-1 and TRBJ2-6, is SAVISQKPSRDICQRGTSLTIQCQVDSQVTMMFWYRQQPGQSLTLIATANQGSEATYESGFVIDKFPISRPNLTFSTLTVSNMSPEDSSIYLCSVVTGSGANVLTFGAGSRLTVL.

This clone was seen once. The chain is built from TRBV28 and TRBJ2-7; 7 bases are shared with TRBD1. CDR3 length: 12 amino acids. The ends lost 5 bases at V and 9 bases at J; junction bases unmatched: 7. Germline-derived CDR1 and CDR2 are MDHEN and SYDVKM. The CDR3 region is CASSVQGDRQYF. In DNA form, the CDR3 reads TGTGCCAGCAGTGTCCAGGGGGACAGGCAGTACTTC.

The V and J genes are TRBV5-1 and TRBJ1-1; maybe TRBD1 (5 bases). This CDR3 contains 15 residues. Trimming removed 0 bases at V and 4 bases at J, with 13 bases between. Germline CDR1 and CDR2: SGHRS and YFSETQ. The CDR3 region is CASSLATFGGTEAFF. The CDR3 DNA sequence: TGCGCCAGCAGCTTGGCCACCTTTGGGGGCACTGAAGCTTTCTTT.

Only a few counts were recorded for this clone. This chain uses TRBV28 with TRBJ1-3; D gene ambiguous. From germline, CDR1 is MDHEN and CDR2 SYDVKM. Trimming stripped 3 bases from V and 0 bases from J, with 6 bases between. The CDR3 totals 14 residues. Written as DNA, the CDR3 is TGTGCCAGCAGTTTCAGAGGCTCTGGAAACACCATATATTTT. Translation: CASSFRGSGNTIYF.

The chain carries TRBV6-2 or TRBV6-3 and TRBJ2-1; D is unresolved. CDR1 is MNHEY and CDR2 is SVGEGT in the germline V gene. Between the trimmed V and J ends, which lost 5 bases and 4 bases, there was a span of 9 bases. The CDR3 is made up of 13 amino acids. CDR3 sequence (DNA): TGTGCCAGCAGTCCCCCCGGTTACAATGAGCAGTTCTTC. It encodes CASSPPGYNEQFF.

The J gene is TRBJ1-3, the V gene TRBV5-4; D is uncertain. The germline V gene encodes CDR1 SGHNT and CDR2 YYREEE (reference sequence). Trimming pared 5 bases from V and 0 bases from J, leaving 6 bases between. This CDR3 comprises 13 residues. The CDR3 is CASSYVSGNTIYF. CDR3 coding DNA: TGTGCCAGCAGTTATGTCTCTGGAAACACCATATATTTT.

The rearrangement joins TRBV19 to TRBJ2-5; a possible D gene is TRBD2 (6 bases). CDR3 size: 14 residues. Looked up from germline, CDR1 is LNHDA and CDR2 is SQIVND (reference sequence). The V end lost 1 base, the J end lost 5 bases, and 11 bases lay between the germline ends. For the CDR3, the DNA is TGTGCCAGTAGTATAGGTGGCGGGATGGAGACCCAGTACTTC. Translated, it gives CASSIGGGMETQYF.

CDR3 bases: TGTGCCAGCAGCTGGGGACAGGCCGCGGGCGAGCAGTACTTC. Translated: CASSWGQAAGEQYF. This chain joins TRBV5-5 and TRBJ2-7; 8 bases are a match to TRBD1. Germline values: CDR1 SGHKS, CDR2 YYEKEE (reference sequence). With 3 bases clipped from V and 6 bases from J, the junction kept 8 bases outside the gene matches. The CDR3 is 14 amino acids.

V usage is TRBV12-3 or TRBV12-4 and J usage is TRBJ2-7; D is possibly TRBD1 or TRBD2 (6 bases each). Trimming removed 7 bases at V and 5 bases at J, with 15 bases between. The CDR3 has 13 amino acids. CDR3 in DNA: TGTGCCAGCAACCTAGGGGGGTCTAACGAGCAGTACTTC. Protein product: CASNLGGSNEQYF.

Written as DNA, the CDR3 is TGTGCCAGCAGCCTGGACATTCAAGAGACCCAGTACTTC. Its protein is CASSLDIQETQYF. This chain connects TRBV28 to TRBJ2-5, with D perhaps TRBD1 (5 bases). This CDR3 has 13 residues. Germline V gene sequence: CDR1 MDHEN, CDR2 SYDVKM. The ends were cut back, 6 bases at V and 2 bases at J, with 10 bases in the middle.

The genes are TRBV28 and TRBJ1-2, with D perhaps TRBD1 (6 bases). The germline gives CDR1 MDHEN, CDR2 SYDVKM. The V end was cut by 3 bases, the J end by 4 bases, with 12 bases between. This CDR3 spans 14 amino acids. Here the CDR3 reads CASSFPGESYGYTF. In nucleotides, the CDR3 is TGTGCCAGCAGTTTCCCAGGGGAGTCCTATGGCTACACCTTC.

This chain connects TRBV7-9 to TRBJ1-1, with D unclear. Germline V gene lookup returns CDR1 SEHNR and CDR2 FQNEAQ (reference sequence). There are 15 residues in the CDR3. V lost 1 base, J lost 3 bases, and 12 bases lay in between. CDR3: CASSLEGVGDTEAFF. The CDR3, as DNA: TGTGCCAGCAGCTTAGAGGGCGTTGGGGACACTGAAGCTTTCTTT.

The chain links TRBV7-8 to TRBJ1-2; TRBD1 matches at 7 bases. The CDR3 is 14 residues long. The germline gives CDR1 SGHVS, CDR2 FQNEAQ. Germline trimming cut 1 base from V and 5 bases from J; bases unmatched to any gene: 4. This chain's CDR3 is CASSLVDREYGYTF. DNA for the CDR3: TGTGCCAGCAGCTTAGTAGACAGGGAATATGGCTACACCTTC.